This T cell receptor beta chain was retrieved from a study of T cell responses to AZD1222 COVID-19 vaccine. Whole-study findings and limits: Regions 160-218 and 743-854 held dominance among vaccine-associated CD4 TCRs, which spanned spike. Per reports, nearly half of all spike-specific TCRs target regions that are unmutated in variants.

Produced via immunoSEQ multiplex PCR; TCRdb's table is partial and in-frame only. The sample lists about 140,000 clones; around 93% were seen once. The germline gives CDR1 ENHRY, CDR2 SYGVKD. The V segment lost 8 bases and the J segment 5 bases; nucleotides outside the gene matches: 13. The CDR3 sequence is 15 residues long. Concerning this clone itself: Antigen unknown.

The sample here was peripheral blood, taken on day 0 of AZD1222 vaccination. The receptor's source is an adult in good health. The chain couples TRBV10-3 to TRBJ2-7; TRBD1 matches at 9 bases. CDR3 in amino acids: CAIAGGTGPKDEQYF. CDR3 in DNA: TGTGCCATCGCCGGCGGGACAGGGCCGAAGGACGAGCAGTACTTC.